The source of this T cell receptor (beta chain) is a study of molecular identifiers for immune sequencing clone quantification. Study outcomes and limitations: More than 97% of effector molecules, versus under 1% of naive-cell molecules, belonged to clones above 20 RNA copies.

Many counts were recorded for this clonotype. Its antigen remains unidentified. CDR1 is MGHDK and CDR2 is SYGVNS in the germline V gene. This CDR3 has 13 residues. V was clipped by 4 bases and J by 4 bases; unmatched bases: 4. TCRdb itself ran the PCR reads through MiXCR, one entry per CDR3 protein. The sample holds some 320,000 distinct CDR3 sequences, about a quarter seen once. This receptor was obtained from a human donor in good health. Some libraries in this study had Jurkat cell RNA spiked in. This rearrangement joins TRBV25-1 to TRBJ2-7; the match to TRBD1 covers 7 bases. The sequenced sample was naive CD8+ T cells from blood, with Jurkat cell RNA spiked in. Indicated subset: FACS-sorted CD8+CD4-CCR7+CD45RA+ naive T cells. CDR3 coding DNA: TGTGCCAGCAGTGTAGGGACAGCGTACGAGCAGTACTTC. It translates to CASSVGTAYEQYF.